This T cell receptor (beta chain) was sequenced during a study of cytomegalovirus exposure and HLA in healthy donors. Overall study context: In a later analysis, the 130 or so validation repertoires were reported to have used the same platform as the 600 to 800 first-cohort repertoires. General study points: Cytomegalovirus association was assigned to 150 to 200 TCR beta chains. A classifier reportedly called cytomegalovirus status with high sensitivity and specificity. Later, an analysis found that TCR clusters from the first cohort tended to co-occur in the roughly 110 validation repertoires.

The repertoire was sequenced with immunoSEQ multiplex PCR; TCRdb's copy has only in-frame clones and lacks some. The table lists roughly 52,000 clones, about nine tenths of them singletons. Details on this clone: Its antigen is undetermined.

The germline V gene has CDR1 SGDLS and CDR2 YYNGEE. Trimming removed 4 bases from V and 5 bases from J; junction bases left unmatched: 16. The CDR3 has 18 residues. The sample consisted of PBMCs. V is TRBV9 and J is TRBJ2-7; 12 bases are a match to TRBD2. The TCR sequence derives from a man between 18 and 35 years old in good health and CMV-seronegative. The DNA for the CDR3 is TGTGCCAGCAGCCCCCCGGCCACTAGCGGGAGGTTCGGCCACGAGCAGTACTTC. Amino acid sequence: CASSPPATSGRFGHEQYF.